Listed below are T cell receptor beta chains from one sample, sequenced in a study of T-cell reconstitution after alpha-beta-depleted transplantation in children. TCRdb reanalysed the PCR reads using MiXCR and keeps one entry per CDR3 protein. The sample holds about 400,000 distinct CDR3 sequences, around 16% seen once. The sample here was PBMCs, mostly from graft donor cells, taken 360 days after TCRalphabeta/CD19-depleted stem cell transplant. The source is a boy less than two years old who had a stem cell transplant for Wiskott-Aldrich syndrome, so the T cells may come from the graft donor. CDR3s include the opening cysteine and the closing phenylalanine or tryptophan. The order of the fields is J gene, clone size, D gene, V gene, CDR3 protein, CDR3 DNA. A D gene is named only where the DNA matches it firmly. Not all rows give a size; the values are once, few, many and, for expanded clones, a class.

TRBJ2-5,once,TRBD2,TRBV4-1,CASSLNPGQRGAETQYF,TGCGCCAGCAGCCTAAACCCCGGACAGCGGGGGGCGGAGACCCAGTACTTC
TRBJ2-3,few,-,TRBV7-9,CASSFLATGQYF,TGTGCCAGCAGCTTTTTAGCGACTGGACAGTATTTT
TRBJ1-1,-,-,TRBV5-1,CASSIMRAVNTEAFF,TGCGCCAGCAGCATAATGAGGGCAGTGAACACTGAAGCTTTCTTT
TRBJ2-5,-,TRBD2,TRBV12-3/TRBV12-4,CACSLAGGREGYQETQYF,TGTGCCTGCAGTCTAGCGGGAGGAAGGGAAGGGTACCAAGAGACCCAGTACTTC
TRBJ2-5,-,-,TRBV5-1,CASSSRFSYQETQYF,TGCGCCAGCAGCTCCAGGTTTTCGTACCAAGAGACCCAGTACTTC
TRBJ2-1,-,-,TRBV5-1,CASSLATGGFGYNEQFF,TGCGCCAGCAGCTTGGCCACAGGAGGCTTTGGATACAATGAGCAGTTCTTC
TRBJ2-7,few,TRBD1,TRBV30,CAWKWGTGAYEQYF,TGTGCCTGGAAGTGGGGGACAGGGGCCTACGAGCAGTACTTC
TRBJ2-5,many,-,TRBV5-6,CASSQVAGLETQYF,TGTGCCAGCAGCCAAGTGGCGGGGTTAGAGACCCAGTACTTC
TRBJ2-7,few,TRBD2,TRBV28,CASNSKLPASGGDSYEQYF,TGTGCCAGCAATTCGAAACTTCCAGCAAGCGGGGGCGACTCCTACGAGCAGTACTTC
TRBJ2-5,few,TRBD2,TRBV5-6,CASSLVRGAQYF,TGTGCCAGCAGCTTGGTGCGGGGGGCCCAGTACTTC
TRBJ2-7,few,-,TRBV4-3,CASSQDYGTRRSSYEQYF,TGCGCCAGCAGCCAAGATTACGGGACCCGAAGGAGCTCCTACGAGCAGTACTTC
TRBJ2-4,few,-,TRBV4-3,CASSQDTRQARNIQYF,TGCGCCAGCAGCCAAGATACTAGACAGGCTAGAAACATTCAGTACTTC
TRBJ2-2,few,-,TRBV12-3/TRBV12-4,CASSRFRATNTGELFF,TGTGCCAGCAGTAGATTCCGGGCCACAAACACCGGGGAGCTGTTTTTT
TRBJ2-2,few,-,TRBV4-1,CASSHAPPQTENTGELFF,TGCGCCAGCAGCCATGCTCCTCCCCAGACAGAGAACACCGGGGAGCTGTTTTTT
TRBJ2-7,few,TRBD1,TRBV25-1,CASPTGEGEQYF,TGTGCCAGCCCGACAGGGGAAGGCGAGCAGTACTTC
TRBJ2-2,-,-,TRBV11-2,CASSIDLTRLNTGELFF,TGTGCCAGCAGCATAGATCTGACTAGACTGAACACCGGGGAGCTGTTTTTT
TRBJ1-3,few,-,TRBV4-3,CASSQVSGVGNTIYF,TGCGCCAGCAGCCAAGTCTCAGGGGTTGGAAACACCATATATTTT
TRBJ2-3,-,TRBD1,TRBV24-1,CATSVAGGDQRQYF,TGTGCCACCAGTGTGGCAGGGGGAGACCAACGGCAGTATTTT
TRBJ2-1,-,TRBD2,TRBV11-2,CASSRGGLADNEQFF,TGTGCCAGCAGCCGGGGCGGACTAGCGGACAATGAGCAGTTCTTC
TRBJ2-7,-,TRBD1,TRBV7-8,CASSLRDRAVYEQYF,TGTGCCAGCAGCTTAAGGGACAGGGCGGTCTACGAGCAGTACTTC
TRBJ1-4,-,TRBD1,TRBV6-5,CASSYKWTGTANEKLFF,TGTGCCAGCAGTTACAAATGGACAGGGACAGCTAATGAAAAACTGTTTTTT
TRBJ2-5,-,-,TRBV7-9,CASSLLAGGRIQETQYF,TGTGCCAGCAGCCTCTTAGCAGGGGGGCGGATTCAAGAGACCCAGTACTTC
TRBJ2-3,-,TRBD1,TRBV9,CASSVPPDRVDTQYF,TGTGCCAGCAGCGTCCCCCCCGACAGGGTTGATACGCAGTATTTT
TRBJ2-1,few,TRBD2,TRBV10-3,CAISSAGGRYNEQFF,TGTGCCATCAGTTCAGCGGGAGGGCGCTACAATGAGCAGTTCTTC
TRBJ2-7,few,TRBD1,TRBV10-3,CAIKSAGTGHYEQYF,TGTGCCATCAAGTCCGCAGGGACAGGGCACTACGAGCAGTACTTC
TRBJ2-2,-,-,TRBV28,CASSPLPGPWGGELFF,TGTGCCAGCAGTCCCCTTCCCGGGCCTTGGGGAGGGGAGCTGTTTTTT
TRBJ2-1,-,TRBD2,TRBV4-1,CASSQDTRGLANEQFF,TGCGCCAGCAGCCAAGATACCCGGGGACTAGCCAATGAGCAGTTCTTC
TRBJ2-3,-,-,TRBV24-1,CATGLRSATDTQYF,TGTGCCACCGGACTTCGATCTGCCACAGATACGCAGTATTTT
TRBJ2-5,many,TRBD1,TRBV12-3/TRBV12-4,CASSRDREETQYF,TGTGCCAGCAGTCGGGACAGGGAAGAGACCCAGTACTTC
TRBJ2-1,-,-,TRBV4-1,CASSQARQAHEQFF,TGCGCCAGCAGCCAAGCGCGACAGGCGCATGAGCAGTTCTTC
TRBJ1-2,-,-,TRBV2,CASSEVNGYTF,TGTGCCAGCTCCGAGGTGAATGGCTACACCTTC
TRBJ2-2,-,TRBD2,TRBV10-3,CATAVGLAGGLTGELFF,TGTGCCACAGCCGTGGGACTAGCGGGAGGATTGACCGGGGAGCTGTTTTTT
TRBJ2-7,few,-,TRBV11-2,CASSSRPVSSYEQYF,TGTGCCAGCAGCTCCAGGCCAGTGAGCTCCTACGAGCAGTACTTC
TRBJ2-7,-,-,TRBV4-3,CASSQGPGTLSYEQYF,TGCGCCAGCAGCCAAGGCCCCGGGACATTATCCTACGAGCAGTACTTC
TRBJ2-7,few,-,TRBV15,CATSRAGKRYEQYF,TGTGCCACCAGCAGAGCGGGAAAGAGATACGAGCAGTACTTC
TRBJ1-2,-,-,TRBV9,CASSVSSTYFGYGYTF,TGTGCCAGCAGCGTATCATCCACGTATTTTGGCTATGGCTACACCTTC
TRBJ2-1,-,-,TRBV11-2,CASSYRGNPSGPPYNEQFF,TGTGCCAGCAGCTATAGGGGGAACCCGAGCGGACCCCCCTACAATGAGCAGTTCTTC
TRBJ2-7,many,-,TRBV6-5,CASSYGGEQYF,TGTGCCAGCAGTTATGGGGGCGAGCAGTACTTC
TRBJ2-4,-,TRBD2,TRBV20-1,CSCSGKKDIQYF,TGCAGTTGTAGCGGGAAAAAGGACATTCAGTACTTC
TRBJ2-2,many,-,TRBV7-9,CASRGRSERELFF,TGTGCCAGCAGGGGACGTTCTGAAAGGGAGCTGTTTTTT
TRBJ2-2,-,TRBD1,TRBV6-1,CASLQGGSGELFF,TGTGCCAGCCTACAGGGGGGATCCGGGGAGCTGTTTTTT
TRBJ2-5,few,TRBD1,TRBV5-1,CASSLRQGWQETQYF,TGCGCCAGCAGCTTACGACAGGGGTGGCAAGAGACCCAGTACTTC
TRBJ2-1,-,-,TRBV28,CASSWDQLEINEQFF,TGTGCCAGCAGTTGGGACCAACTAGAGATCAATGAGCAGTTCTTC
TRBJ2-7,few,TRBD2,TRBV10-3,CAIRRGGSYEQYF,TGTGCCATCCGCCGGGGGGGATCTTACGAGCAGTACTTC
TRBJ2-7,-,-,TRBV7-2,CASSLRTKNPYEQYF,TGTGCCAGCAGCTTAAGGACAAAAAATCCCTACGAGCAGTACTTC
TRBJ1-1,-,-,TRBV18,CASSPLPLDTEAFF,TGTGCCAGCTCACCCCTTCCGTTGGACACTGAAGCTTTCTTT
TRBJ2-1,-,-,TRBV5-6,CARTPGPMGNEQFF,TGTGCCAGGACCCCGGGACCCATGGGCAATGAGCAGTTCTTC
TRBJ1-5,few,-,TRBV7-8,CASSLAGMARGPNNQPQHF,TGTGCCAGCAGCTTAGCGGGGATGGCCCGGGGCCCAAACAATCAGCCCCAGCATTTT
TRBJ2-2,few,TRBD1,TRBV30,CAWSVRQGRGTGELFF,TGTGCCTGGAGTGTACGACAGGGGCGAGGAACCGGGGAGCTGTTTTTT
TRBJ2-7,few,-,TRBV5-1,CASSLVAHRPSISYEQYF,TGCGCCAGCAGCTTGGTGGCGCACAGACCCTCTATCTCCTACGAGCAGTACTTC
TRBJ2-7,-,TRBD2,TRBV29-1,CSVTGTSDDEQYF,TGCAGCGTAACCGGGACTAGCGACGACGAGCAGTACTTC
TRBJ2-2,-,TRBD1,TRBV5-1,CASSGTAGNTGELFF,TGCGCCAGCAGCGGGACAGCCGGAAACACCGGGGAGCTGTTTTTT
TRBJ1-2,-,-,TRBV7-7,CTCSRSWDRELANYGYTF,TGTACCTGCAGCCGCAGTTGGGACCGTGAGCTAGCTAACTATGGCTACACCTTC
TRBJ2-5,few,-,TRBV5-1,CASSLGDIAETQYF,TGCGCCAGCAGCTTGGGGGACATAGCCGAGACCCAGTACTTC
TRBJ2-6,-,TRBD2,TRBV28,CASSLTSGRSSLPSSVANVLTF,TGTGCCAGCAGTTTAACTAGCGGGAGATCTTCGCTTCCTTCCTCTGTGGCCAACGTCCTGACTTTC